The rows below give T cell receptor beta chains drawn from one sample of a study of cytomegalovirus exposure and HLA in healthy donors. The assay was immunoSEQ multiplex PCR, and TCRdb's table has in-frame clones only and misses some. Among about 160,000 clones listed, approximately 88% were seen once. Material for sequencing was PBMCs. The receptors stem from a boy aged 2 to 10 in good health and CMV-seronegative. Each CDR3 is given with its conserved first and last residue. D genes are given only for firm matches. Clone size, where shown, is once, few, many, or a class for clones that have expanded.

.	TRBV30	TRBJ2-5	.	CAGNLGRGETQYF	TGTGCCGGAAACTTGGGGCGGGGAGAGACCCAGTACTTC
few	TRBV7-6	TRBJ1-1	TRBD1	CASSSGNRGANTEAFF	TGTGCCAGCAGCTCGGGGAACAGGGGCGCGAACACTGAAGCTTTCTTT
.	TRBV19	TRBJ2-3	TRBD2	CASSQGGSTDTQYF	TGTGCCAGTAGTCAGGGAGGGTCGACAGATACGCAGTATTTT
.	TRBV27	TRBJ2-1	TRBD2	CASSPRLAGGRIEQFF	TGTGCCAGCAGTCCTCGACTAGCGGGGGGGCGGATTGAGCAGTTCTTC
.	TRBV5-4	TRBJ2-5	TRBD2	CAYGTSGREETQYF	TGTGCCTATGGGACTAGCGGGAGGGAAGAGACCCAGTACTTC
.	TRBV5-8	TRBJ2-1	TRBD2	CASSLYSGVYNEQFF	TGTGCCAGCAGCTTGTATAGCGGGGTTTACAATGAGCAGTTCTTC
.	TRBV10-1	TRBJ2-3	TRBD2	CASSEETSGATDTQYF	TGCGCCAGCAGTGAGGAGACTAGCGGGGCCACAGATACGCAGTATTTT
.	TRBV14	TRBJ1-1	.	CASSQELVNTEAFF	TGTGCCAGCAGCCAAGAATTAGTAAACACTGAAGCTTTCTTT
.	TRBV19	TRBJ1-6	.	CASSTLGNSPLHF	TGTGCCAGTAGTACCTTGGGCAATTCACCCCTCCACTTT
.	TRBV27	TRBJ1-2	TRBD1	CASSTGKRDRVELYGYTF	TGTGCCAGCAGTACCGGAAAAAGGGACAGGGTAGAACTTTATGGCTACACCTTC
.	TRBV12-5	TRBJ1-6	TRBD1	CASGLTDRNSPLHF	TGTGCTAGTGGTTTGACGGACAGGAATTCACCCCTCCACTTT
.	TRBV25-1	TRBJ2-7	.	CASSEGTTYLLNEQYF	TGTGCCAGCAGTGAAGGGACAACCTACTTGCTCAACGAGCAGTACTTC
.	TRBV5-1	TRBJ2-6	TRBD1	CASSSTGVSYLSGANVLTF	TGCGCCAGCAGCTCGACAGGGGTCTCTTATCTCTCTGGGGCCAACGTCCTGACTTTC
.	TRBV13	TRBJ2-1	TRBD2	CASSPGTSGGLFNEQFF	TGTGCCAGCAGCCCAGGGACTAGCGGGGGTCTTTTCAATGAGCAGTTCTTC
.	TRBV5-4	TRBJ1-4	.	CASSLSSATNEKLFF	TGTGCCAGCAGCTTAAGCTCTGCAACTAATGAAAAACTGTTTTTT
.	TRBV19	TRBJ1-2	.	CASSPTQGTGYTF	TGTGCCAGTAGCCCCACCCAGGGGACTGGCTACACCTTC
.	TRBV30	TRBJ1-1	.	CAMDGEGRGTEAFF	TGTGCCATGGACGGGGAGGGTAGGGGGACTGAAGCTTTCTTT
.	TRBV6-5	TRBJ1-2	.	CASSYSQNYGYTF	TGTGCCAGCAGTTACTCACAGAACTATGGCTACACCTTC
.	TRBV19	TRBJ1-2	.	CASSMGRSNYGYTF	TGTGCCAGTAGTATGGGGAGGTCTAACTATGGCTACACCTTC
.	TRBV9	TRBJ1-1	.	CASSADSDTEAFF	TGTGCCAGCAGCGCTGACAGCGACACTGAAGCTTTCTTT
.	TRBV19	TRBJ2-2	.	CASSIIVAGYGELFF	TGTGCCAGTAGTATTATCGTTGCGGGTTACGGGGAGCTGTTTTTT
.	TRBV19	TRBJ2-6	TRBD1	CASSPRTGASGANVLTF	TGTGCCAGTAGTCCACGGACAGGGGCCTCTGGGGCCAACGTCCTGACTTTC
.	TRBV6-1	TRBJ2-1	TRBD2	CASSGVAGEGEQFF	TGTGCCAGCAGTGGGGTAGCGGGAGAGGGTGAGCAGTTCTTC
few	TRBV2	TRBJ2-2	.	CASSKWTLTGTGELFF	TGTGCCAGCAGTAAGTGGACACTTACTGGGACCGGGGAGCTGTTTTTT
.	TRBV5-8	TRBJ2-7	.	CASSLVRFPVRVKQYF	TGTGCCAGCAGCTTGGTTCGTTTTCCGGTACGAGTGAAGCAGTACTTC
few	TRBV7-2	TRBJ2-3	.	CASSLVRQGSTDTQYF	TGTGCCAGCAGCTTAGTGCGGCAGGGGAGCACAGATACGCAGTATTTT
.	TRBV4-2	TRBJ2-1	TRBD2	CASSQESRLAGLASYNEQFF	TGTGCCAGCAGCCAAGAGTCCCGGCTAGCGGGACTTGCCTCCTACAATGAGCAGTTCTTC
.	TRBV7-9	TRBJ1-2	.	CASSLGGQGSGYTF	TGTGCCAGCAGCTTAGGGGGCCAGGGGAGCGGCTACACCTTC
.	TRBV19	TRBJ2-1	TRBD2	CASSIPLAGGDEQFF	TGTGCCAGTAGTATCCCCCTAGCGGGAGGCGATGAGCAGTTCTTC
.	TRBV5-6	TRBJ2-2	.	CASSSGDGELFF	TGTGCCAGCAGCTCCGGGGACGGGGAGCTGTTTTTT
.	TRBV27	TRBJ1-6	.	CASSPRTAYNSPLHF	TGTGCCAGCAGTCCCAGGACAGCATATAATTCACCCCTCCACTTT
.	TRBV5-6	TRBJ2-6	.	CASSLTGGAPGANVLTF	TGTGCCAGCAGCTTGACGGGGGGCGCCCCTGGGGCCAACGTCCTGACTTTC
.	TRBV5-4	TRBJ2-7	.	CASSASPRGNTYEQYF	TGTGCCAGCAGCGCCTCCCCGAGGGGGAATACTTACGAGCAGTACTTC
.	TRBV5-1	TRBJ2-3	.	CASSRGTSSDTQYF	TGCGCCAGCAGCAGGGGTACTAGCTCAGATACGCAGTATTTT
few	TRBV19	TRBJ1-1	.	CASSIGRGRAFF	TGTGCCAGTAGTATAGGCAGGGGAAGGGCTTTCTTT
.	TRBV4-2	TRBJ2-1	.	CASSQDLASYNEQFF	TGTGCCAGCAGCCAAGATCTAGCATCCTACAATGAGCAGTTCTTC
.	TRBV6-6	TRBJ2-1	TRBD2	CASSFPGLADNEQFF	TGTGCCAGCAGTTTCCCTGGACTAGCGGACAATGAGCAGTTCTTC
few	TRBV4-3	TRBJ1-2	.	CASSQLQGLGYTF	TGCGCCAGCAGCCAACTACAGGGTCTTGGCTACACCTTC
.	TRBV19	TRBJ1-1	TRBD1	CASSPRTGYMNTEAFF	TGTGCCAGTAGTCCCCGGACAGGGTACATGAACACTGAAGCTTTCTTT
.	TRBV7-2	TRBJ2-1	TRBD2	CASSVGSGGTHNEQFF	TGTGCCAGCAGTGTGGGTAGCGGGGGAACACACAATGAGCAGTTCTTC
.	TRBV29-1	TRBJ2-7	TRBD2	CSVGGLAGAYEQYF	TGCAGCGTTGGGGGACTAGCGGGAGCCTACGAGCAGTACTTC
once	TRBV5-1	TRBJ1-4	.	CASSLWAEATNEKLFF	TGCGCCAGCAGCTTGTGGGCAGAAGCAACTAATGAAAAACTGTTTTTT
.	TRBV4-3	TRBJ2-7	TRBD1	CASSQDRDSSYEQYF	TGCGCCAGCAGCCAAGACCGGGACAGCTCCTACGAGCAGTACTTC
.	TRBV6-5	TRBJ2-2	.	CASSYSPTNTGELFF	TGTGCCAGCAGTTACTCTCCCACGAACACCGGGGAGCTGTTTTTT
.	TRBV6-1	TRBJ1-2	TRBD1	CATTRGAGLGYTF	TGTGCCACCACCAGGGGGGCTGGTTTGGGCTACACCTTC
.	TRBV30	TRBJ1-1	.	CAWRAGTEAFF	TGTGCCTGGAGGGCGGGCACTGAAGCTTTCTTT
.	TRBV18	TRBJ2-1	.	CASSPLVSLLQYNEQFF	TGTGCCAGCTCACCACTTGTCTCGTTATTACAGTACAATGAGCAGTTCTTC
.	TRBV28	TRBJ2-1	.	CASSLTRGRKFF	TGTGCCAGCAGTTTGACTCGGGGGAGAAAGTTCTTC
few	TRBV5-1	TRBJ2-2	TRBD2	CASSPFLAGGLGGELFF	TGCGCCAGCAGCCCGTTTCTAGCGGGGGGGCTCGGCGGGGAGCTGTTTTTT
.	TRBV5-6	TRBJ1-1	TRBD1	CASKGQGNTEAFF	TGTGCCAGCAAGGGACAGGGTAACACTGAAGCTTTCTTT
once	TRBV7-9	TRBJ2-3	TRBD2	CASSPGTRADTQYF	TGTGCCAGCAGCCCCGGGACTAGAGCAGATACGCAGTATTTT
once	TRBV4-3	TRBJ2-3	TRBD1	CASSQEDRPPQYF	TGCGCCAGCAGCCAAGAGGACAGGCCGCCGCAGTATTTT
.	TRBV5-1	TRBJ2-7	TRBD2	CASSLALASGNNRRYEQYF	TGCGCCAGCAGCTTGGCCTTGGCTAGCGGTAATAACCGGCGATACGAGCAGTACTTC
.	TRBV7-6	TRBJ1-4	TRBD1	CASSSRRGATNEKLFF	TGTGCCAGCAGCTCGCGCAGGGGGGCAACTAATGAAAAACTGTTTTTT
.	TRBV7-8	TRBJ2-1	TRBD2	CASSVGWTTSGRFDEQFF	TGTGCCAGCAGCGTAGGTTGGACTACTAGCGGGAGATTCGATGAGCAGTTCTTC
.	TRBV27	TRBJ1-1	TRBD1	CASSSGGNTEAFF	TGTGCCAGCAGTTCAGGGGGGAACACTGAAGCTTTCTTT
.	TRBV5-6	TRBJ2-3	.	CASSWSPGQPSTDTQYF	TGTGCCAGCAGCTGGAGCCCCGGACAGCCTAGCACAGATACGCAGTATTTT
once	TRBV4-1	TRBJ1-6	.	CASSQEGTRGSNNSPLHF	TGCGCCAGCAGCCAGGAGGGTACCCGGGGGTCAAATAATTCACCCCTCCACTTT